The 21 T cell receptor beta chains in this list originate from one sample, sequenced in a study of patients and donors after allogeneic stem cell transplantation. TCRdb re-analysed the RT-PCR reads in MiXCR, keeping a single row per CDR3 protein. The data show approximately 20,000 distinct CDR3 sequences, with around 5% seen just once and roughly 40% held by the top ten. Sample: blood, either unsorted or a sorted T cell fraction (not recorded which). These receptors were collected from a human donor who was either an allogeneic HSCT recipient or a stem cell or donor lymphocyte infusion donor (not recorded which). It is not recorded whose cells these are; they may come from a transplant donor.

This clonotype was recorded many times. This rearrangement joins TRBV10-3 to TRBJ2-3; D is uncertain. Trimming removed 3 bases at V and 4 bases at J, with 2 bases between. The CDR3 consists of 11 residues. The V gene's germline CDR1 is ENHRY and CDR2 SYGVKD. The CDR3: CAISDADTQYF. CDR3 DNA: TGTGCCATCAGTGATGCAGATACGCAGTATTTT.

This clonotype was detected many times. The CDR3 bases are TGCGCCAGCAGCACAGGAACAGATAGAGCGACAGATACGCAGTATTTT. Its protein is CASSTGTDRATDTQYF. The chain is built from TRBV5-1 and TRBJ2-3; possible D gene TRBD1, 5 bases. This CDR3 is built from 16 residues. CDR1 and CDR2 (germline): SGHRS, YFSETQ. The V and J ends lost 4 bases and 3 bases respectively, with 18 bases between them. The full variable domain, in which reference TRBV5-1 and TRBJ2-3 provide the parts outside the CDR3, is KAGVTQTPRYLIKTRGQQVTLSCSPISGHRSVSWYQQTPGQGLQFLFEYFSETQRNKGNFPGRFSGRQFSNSRSEMNVSTLELGDSALYLCASSTGTDRATDTQYFGPGTRLTVL.

This clonotype has only a few counts. The rearrangement joins TRBV7-9 to TRBJ2-3; D remains ambiguous. Trimming took 5 bases from V and 2 from J, leaving 8 bases between them. This CDR3 region has 13 residues. Germline V gene lookup returns CDR1 SEHNR and CDR2 FQNEAQ (reference sequence). The DNA of the CDR3 is TGTGCCAGCAGCCAAGAGTCCACAGATACGCAGTATTTT. It encodes CASSQESTDTQYF. The full variable domain, rest sourced from reference TRBV7-9 and TRBJ2-3, is DTGVSQNPRHKITKRGQNVTFRCDPISEHNRLYWYRQTLGQGPEFLTYFQNEAQLEKSRLLSDRFSAERPKGSFSTLEIQRTEQGDSAMYLCASSQESTDTQYFGPGTRLTVL.

This clonotype has at least ten counts. The J gene is TRBJ2-2, the V gene TRBV7-3; TRBD2 matches at 8 bases. The V gene end was trimmed by 5 bases and the J gene end by 1 base; junction bases not matched to a gene: 9. The CDR3 spans 17 residues. CDR1 is SGHTA, CDR2 FQGTGA, per germline. CDR3 bases: TGTGCCAGCAGCAGTCTGCGGGGACTAGAGAACACCGGGGAGCTGTTTTTT. It encodes CASSSLRGLENTGELFF.

This clonotype has at least ten counts. The chain recombines TRBV7-9 with TRBJ2-7; D remains unclear. The V gene lost 5 bases and the J gene lost 0 bases, with 8 bases spanning the gap. In germline, CDR1 is SEHNR, CDR2 FQNEAQ (reference sequence). The CDR3 consists of 13 residues. CDR3 region: CASSPIRSYEQYF. The CDR3 bases are TGTGCCAGCAGCCCAATACGCTCCTACGAGCAGTACTTC.

The chain combines TRBV5-1 with TRBJ2-7, with a tentative D call TRBD1 (6 bases). This CDR3 is built from 13 residues. CDR1 and CDR2 (germline): SGHRS, YFSETQ. The V gene lost 8 bases and the J gene lost 0 bases, with 12 bases spanning the gap. The CDR3 sequence: CARTDRSSYEQYF. In nucleotides, the CDR3 is TGCGCCAGAACTGACAGGAGCTCCTACGAGCAGTACTTC.

The chain employs TRBV3-1 and TRBJ1-1, with a possible D match to TRBD1 (5 bases). V lost 1 base to trimming and J lost 1 base, with 13 bases between them. Per the germline V gene, CDR1 is LGHDT and CDR2 is YNNKEL (reference sequence). CDR3 length: 16 residues. CDR3 protein: CASSQAWGGSNTEAFF. CDR3 nucleotide sequence: TGTGCCAGCAGCCAAGCTTGGGGGGGGTCGAACACTGAAGCTTTCTTT.

This clonotype was seen ten or more times. The chain couples TRBV11-2 to TRBJ2-7; no definite D call. The CDR3 sequence is 15 residues long. Per germline, CDR1 SGHAT and CDR2 FQNNGV. Trimming took 5 bases from V and 0 from J, leaving 14 bases between them. The CDR3 bases are TGTGCCAGCAGCCCCCCCTACTGGAGCTCCTACGAGCAGTACTTC. Translated: CASSPPYWSSYEQYF.

There are a few counts of this clonotype. The chain recombines TRBV7-9 with TRBJ1-2; D may be TRBD1 (5 bases). The germline CDR1 and CDR2 sequences are SEHNR and FQNEAQ (reference sequence). Trimming took 0 bases from V and 5 from J, leaving 7 bases between them. The CDR3 length is 13 residues. This chain's CDR3 is CASSLAGAYGYTF. CDR3 nucleotide sequence: TGTGCCAGCAGCTTAGCTGGGGCGTATGGCTACACCTTC.

V and J are TRBV10-3 and TRBJ2-2; tentatively, D is TRBD2 (7 bases). From germline, CDR1 is ENHRY and CDR2 SYGVKD. CDR3 size: 15 residues. V was clipped by 10 bases and J by 2 bases, with 17 bases between them. As DNA, the CDR3 is TGTGCCACCCTCTTGGGGGGGGCTAACACCGGGGAGCTGTTTTTT. Its translation is CATLLGGANTGELFF.

This clonotype was observed many times. The V call is TRBV15, the J call TRBJ1-5; D gene ambiguous. Germline V gives CDR1 LNHNV, CDR2 YYDKDF (reference sequence). The CDR3 runs to 15 residues. V was pared by 6 bases and J by 3 bases, with 15 bases between. CDR3 nucleotides: TGTGCCACCAGACCTGAAGGGTGGTCCAATCAGCCCCAGCATTTT. This sequence encodes CATRPEGWSNQPQHF.

The gene calls are TRBV2 and TRBJ2-5, with D uncertain. This CDR3 has 14 amino acids. Germline V CDR1 and CDR2: SNHLY, FYNNEI. V lost 6 bases, J lost 4 bases, and 15 bases lay in between. The CDR3 DNA is TGTGCCAGCAGGGCCGGACGCGGTCCAGAGACCCAGTACTTC. Protein product: CASRAGRGPETQYF.

This clonotype was counted many times. V is TRBV2 and J is TRBJ1-1, with TRBD1 matching 7 bases. Unmatched junction bases numbered 10, after V lost 5 bases and J lost 4 bases. Germline lookup yields CDR1 SNHLY and CDR2 FYNNEI. There are 15 residues in the CDR3. This chain's CDR3 is CASSLQGRRFTEAFF. DNA for the CDR3: TGTGCCAGCAGTTTACAGGGGAGGAGATTCACTGAAGCTTTCTTT.

At least ten counts were recorded for this clonotype. This chain links TRBV19 with TRBJ1-2; perhaps TRBD1 as D (6 bases). Germline CDR1 is LNHDA and CDR2 is SQIVND (reference sequence). There are 14 residues in the CDR3. V gave up 5 bases and J gave up 3 bases, with 13 bases separating them. In DNA form, the CDR3 reads TGTGCCAGTAGTGGGTCAGGGGTGCACTATGGCTACACCTTC. Its protein is CASSGSGVHYGYTF. The full variable domain, in which reference TRBV19 and TRBJ1-2 provide the parts outside the CDR3, is DGGITQSPKYLFRKEGQNVTLSCEQNLNHDAMYWYRQDPGQGLRLIYYSQIVNDFQKGDIAEGYSVSREKKESFPLTVTSAQKNPTAFYLCASSGSGVHYGYTFGSGTRLTVV.

This clonotype was seen many times. The chain combines TRBV5-6 with TRBJ1-6; TRBD1 might be the D (5 bases). The CDR3 consists of 13 residues. V was trimmed by 0 bases and J by 14 bases, leaving 12 bases between them. CDR1 is SGHDT and CDR2 is YYEEEE in the germline V gene. The CDR3 DNA sequence: TGTGCCAGCAGCTTGGGGGGCGAGTGGTCCCTCCACTTT. This gives the protein CASSLGGEWSLHF.

As concerns this clonotype: This sequence may be a read error, since a much larger clone differs from it by one base. The CDR3 here is CASSEGLAGGCYEQFF. The CDR3 DNA reads TGTGCCAGCAGTGAAGGTCTGGCGGGGGGTTGCTATGAGCAGTTCTTC. The rearrangement links TRBV25-1 to TRBJ2-1; 8 nucleotides line up with TRBD2. The germline gives CDR1 MGHDK, CDR2 SYGVNS. The CDR3 spans 16 residues. The V gene end was trimmed by 2 bases and the J gene end by 8 bases; junction bases not matched to a gene: 11.

This clonotype appeared a few times. The J gene is TRBJ2-1, the V gene TRBV11-2; the D gene is possibly TRBD2 (5 bases). CDR1 SGHAT and CDR2 FQNNGV come from the germline V gene. The CDR3 totals 18 residues. V was shortened by 1 base and J by 6 bases, with 22 bases between the two germline ends. The CDR3 nucleotides are TGTGCCAGCAGCTTAGGGGTTAAGCGGCCTGGGCAACGCAATGAGCAGTTCTTC. Protein: CASSLGVKRPGQRNEQFF. The whole variable domain, filled in from reference TRBV11-2 and TRBJ2-1, reads EAGVAQSPRYKIIEKRQSVAFWCNPISGHATLYWYQQILGQGPKLLIQFQNNGVVDDSQLPKDRFSAERLKGVDSTLKIQPAKLEDSAVYLCASSLGVKRPGQRNEQFFGPGTRLTVL.

The chain uses TRBV24-1 and TRBJ2-4; 9 nucleotides agree with TRBD2. After removal of 4 bases from V and 6 bases from J, the junction contained 15 bases not matched to a gene. The CDR3 consists of 18 residues. CDR1 and CDR2 (germline): KGHDR, SFDVKD. CDR3 DNA: TGTGCCACCAGTGACCGGACCTTTAGCGGGAGTCCAGGAAACATTCAGTACTTC. Translation gives CATSDRTFSGSPGNIQYF.

This clonotype has ten or more counts. The chain employs TRBV5-1 and TRBJ1-1; 7 positions agree with TRBD1. CDR3 length: 14 amino acids. Germline V gene sequence: CDR1 SGHRS, CDR2 YFSETQ. J gave up 4 bases and V 0 bases, and 3 bases lay outside the gene matches. The chain's CDR3 is CASSLDRGSTEAFF. The DNA for the CDR3 is TGCGCCAGCAGCTTGGACAGGGGCAGCACTGAAGCTTTCTTT.

This clonotype turned up a few times. CDR3 sequence reads: CASSRRTVEAFF. The DNA of the CDR3 is TGTGCCAGCAGCCGCAGGACAGTCGAAGCTTTCTTT. The V gene is TRBV6-1, the J gene TRBJ1-1; tentatively, D is TRBD1 (6 bases). The length of the CDR3 is 12 residues. Trimming took 6 bases from V and 8 from J, leaving 13 bases between them. Germline CDR1 reads MNHNS; CDR2 reads SASEGT.

Ten or more counts support this clonotype. The CDR3 nucleotides are TGTGCCAGCAGCTCTAGGGGGTCGGGAGGGAACTCCTACAATGAGCAGTTCTTC. Translation: CASSSRGSGGNSYNEQFF. V is TRBV11-2 and J is TRBJ2-1; 8 nucleotides match TRBD2. This CDR3 contains 18 residues. Germline V gene sequence: CDR1 SGHAT, CDR2 FQNNGV. The junction had 11 bases not matched to a gene; V was cut back by 4 bases and J by 0 bases.